Listed below are T cell receptor beta chains from one sample, sequenced in a study of blood T cell repertoires in COVID-19. The repertoire was sequenced with immunoSEQ multiplex PCR; TCRdb's copy has only in-frame clones and lacks some. The data contain about 270,000 clones, around 89% of them singletons. The material sequenced was PBMCs or T cells enriched from blood (not recorded which). These receptors came from a woman aged 45-59 years who had recovered from COVID-19. Each CDR3 is given with its conserved first and last residue. Each record gives: V gene, J gene, clone size, CDR3 protein. Not all rows give a size; the values are once, few, many and, for expanded clones, a class.

TRBV10-3	TRBJ2-7	NA	CAISTGTGGYEQYF
TRBV28	TRBJ1-5	few	CATHPRGGHQPQHF
TRBV10-3	TRBJ1-2	NA	CAISQKDRDYYGYTF
TRBV28	TRBJ1-5	NA	CASSLGFWARNQPQHF
TRBV18	TRBJ2-2	NA	CASSPPGRVTTGELFF
TRBV18	TRBJ2-5	NA	CASSSLTSGMGETQYF
TRBV9	TRBJ2-1	NA	CASSVGVQGFNNEQFF
TRBV4-3	TRBJ2-7	NA	CASSQDTSGSAGYEQYF
TRBV5-1	TRBJ2-3	once	CASSPGTGDTQYF
TRBV7-2	TRBJ2-1	NA	CASSLASGSLNEQFF